One sample yielded the 15 T cell receptor beta chains listed below, sequenced in a study of OX40 agonist ivuxolimab in advanced cancers. Libraries were prepared by immunoSEQ multiplex PCR; TCRdb keeps only in-frame clonotypes and omits some of them. The sample contains about 50,000 clones, over 80% of which appear only once. This sample comprised CD4+ or CD8+ T cells sorted from blood, obtained in a trial of the OX40 agonist ivuxolimab. The receptor source for this set is an adult with an advanced solid tumor such as melanoma, head and neck, liver or kidney cancer.

The genes are TRBV25-1 and TRBJ1-2; possibly TRBD1 for D (6 bases). Per the germline V gene, CDR1 is MGHDK and CDR2 is SYGVNS. The CDR3 loop spans 14 amino acids. V was cut by 1 base and J by 8 bases, with 14 bases left in between. The CDR3 nucleotides read TGTGCCAGCAGTGAATCCACAGGGAGGGAGGGCTACACCTTC. This sequence encodes CASSESTGREGYTF.

V gene TRBV5-4 combines with J gene TRBJ2-5; 8 nucleotides align to TRBD2. With V trimmed by 4 bases and J by 5 bases, 7 bases remained unmatched. The length of the CDR3 is 14 residues. The germline CDR1 and CDR2 sequences are SGHNT and YYREEE (reference sequence). In DNA form, the CDR3 reads TGTGCCAGCAGCCAATATAGCGGGGTCGAGACCCAGTACTTC. This encodes CASSQYSGVETQYF.

The chain has TRBV29-1 and TRBJ2-1; TRBD2 aligns across 9 bases. This CDR3 is built from 17 residues. Germline lookup yields CDR1 SQVTM and CDR2 ANQGSEA. V trimming: 3 bases; J trimming: 0 bases; junction bases outside the gene matches: 9. The CDR3 loop is CSVDGNIAGDSYNEQFF. DNA of the CDR3: TGCAGCGTTGATGGTAATATAGCGGGGGACTCCTACAATGAGCAGTTCTTC.

This clone was observed once. The chain couples TRBV30 to TRBJ1-4; D uncertain. This CDR3 is built from 14 residues. Trimming removed 1 base from V and 3 bases from J, with 9 bases in between. Germline V CDR1 and CDR2: GTSNPN, SVGIG (reference sequence). CDR3 sequence (DNA): TGTGCCTGGAGTGACCGAATTTCTAATGAAAAACTGTTTTTT. This translates into CAWSDRISNEKLFF.

This chain uses TRBV27 with TRBJ2-3; TRBD1 agrees at 9 bases. The CDR3 is 15 amino acids. The V gene end was trimmed by 6 bases and the J gene end by 4 bases; junction bases not matched to a gene: 8. CDR1 and CDR2 (germline): MNHEY, SMNVEV (reference sequence). CDR3 in amino acids: CASRNGQGTSDTQYF. The DNA for the CDR3 is TGTGCCAGCAGGAACGGACAGGGGACCTCAGATACGCAGTATTTT.

The genes are TRBV10-3 and TRBJ2-1, with D maybe TRBD1 (6 bases). Germline CDR1 and CDR2: ENHRY and SYGVKD. The length of the CDR3 is 18 residues. Trimming took 10 bases from V and 5 from J, leaving 30 bases between them. DNA of the CDR3: TGTGCCACGAATCACGGGACAATTTACGGTCTACTCGACAATGAGCAGTTCTTC. Translated: CATNHGTIYGLLDNEQFF.

This sequence joins TRBV2 and TRBJ2-5; TRBD2 might be the D (7 bases). CDR3 length: 15 amino acids. Germline-derived CDR1 and CDR2 are SNHLY and FYNNEI. Trimming cost V 4 bases and J 3 bases, with 15 bases left between them. CDR3 protein: CASSVEGGGEETQYF. In nucleotides, the CDR3 is TGTGCCAGCAGTGTCGAGGGGGGAGGGGAAGAGACCCAGTACTTC.

CDR3 sequence (DNA): TGCGCCAGCAGCTGGGTAGCGGGGGGCGTCAATGAGCAGTTCTTC. Its protein product is CASSWVAGGVNEQFF. V is TRBV5-1 and J is TRBJ2-1, with TRBD2 matching 10 bases. Germline assignment: CDR1 SGHRS and CDR2 YFSETQ. The CDR3 is 15 residues long. J gave up 6 bases and V 3 bases, and 6 bases lay outside the gene matches. Together with reference TRBV5-1 and TRBJ2-1, the CDR3 gives the full variable domain: KAGVTQTPRYLIKTRGQQVTLSCSPISGHRSVSWYQQTPGQGLQFLFEYFSETQRNKGNFPGRFSGRQFSNSRSEMNVSTLELGDSALYLCASSWVAGGVNEQFFGPGTRLTVL.

This rearrangement joins TRBV5-4 to TRBJ2-7; 8 nucleotides line up with TRBD1. There are 15 residues in the CDR3. CDR1 is SGHNT, CDR2 YYREEE, per germline (reference sequence). Germline trimming cut 6 bases from V and 5 bases from J; bases unmatched to any gene: 13. CDR3 region: CASKKDRAYFHEQYF. CDR3 DNA: TGTGCCAGCAAAAAGGACAGGGCATATTTCCACGAGCAGTACTTC.

This clone was seen only once. The chain is built from TRBV5-5 and TRBJ2-1; possibly TRBD1 for D (6 bases). Germline values: CDR1 SGHKS, CDR2 YYEKEE (reference sequence). With 3 bases removed from V and 9 bases from J, the gap between germline ends came to 19 bases. The CDR3 has 15 amino acids. The CDR3 DNA is TGTGCCAGCAGCTCCCACAGGGTTAAACGGGGTGAGCAGTTCTTC. Translated, it gives CASSSHRVKRGEQFF.

The rearrangement links TRBV6-5 to TRBJ2-1, with D perhaps matching TRBD1 (6 bases). This CDR3 region has 13 residues. Trimming left V 2 bases short and J 4 bases short, with 6 bases between. Germline V lookup: CDR1 MNHEY, CDR2 SVGAGI. The CDR3 here is CASSYDRYNEQFF. Here the CDR3 DNA reads TGTGCCAGCAGTTACGACAGGTACAATGAGCAGTTCTTC.

Worth noting for this clone: Sequence at one end of the junction differs from germline and may be a read error. The genes are TRBV5-1 and TRBJ2-2, with TRBD2 matching over 8 bases. This CDR3 spans 16 amino acids. Germline V gene data show CDR1 as SGHRS and CDR2 as YFSETQ. CDR3 sequence (DNA): TGTGCCAGCAGCTTAGGCGGGGGGCCTTCCGGCGGGGAGCTGTTTTTT. Its protein product is CASSLGGGPSGGELFF.

The genes are TRBV30 and TRBJ2-1, with D tentatively TRBD1 (6 bases). This CDR3 is 11 amino acids long. Looked up from germline, CDR1 is GTSNPN and CDR2 is SVGIG (reference sequence). V was shortened by 2 bases and J by 13 bases, with 12 bases between the two germline ends. The CDR3 spells CAWSTRGHQFF. The CDR3 region has the DNA TGTGCCTGGAGTACCCGGGGACACCAGTTCTTC.

The rearrangement links TRBV21-1 to TRBJ1-1. TRBV21-1 is an annotated pseudogene. The CDR3 contains 14 residues. The CDR3 here is CASSKARGNTEAFF. CDR3 DNA sequence: TGTGCCAGCAGCAAAGCGAGGGGGAACACTGAAGCTTTCTTT.

This clone turned up a few times. V and J are TRBV5-1 and TRBJ1-6; no firm D call. The ends were cut back, 7 bases at V and 6 bases at J, with 14 bases in the middle. Per germline, CDR1 SGHRS and CDR2 YFSETQ. The CDR3 consists of 14 residues. CDR3 residues: CASRRQEGNSPLHF. As DNA, the CDR3 is TGCGCCAGCCGAAGACAAGAGGGTAATTCACCCCTCCACTTT.